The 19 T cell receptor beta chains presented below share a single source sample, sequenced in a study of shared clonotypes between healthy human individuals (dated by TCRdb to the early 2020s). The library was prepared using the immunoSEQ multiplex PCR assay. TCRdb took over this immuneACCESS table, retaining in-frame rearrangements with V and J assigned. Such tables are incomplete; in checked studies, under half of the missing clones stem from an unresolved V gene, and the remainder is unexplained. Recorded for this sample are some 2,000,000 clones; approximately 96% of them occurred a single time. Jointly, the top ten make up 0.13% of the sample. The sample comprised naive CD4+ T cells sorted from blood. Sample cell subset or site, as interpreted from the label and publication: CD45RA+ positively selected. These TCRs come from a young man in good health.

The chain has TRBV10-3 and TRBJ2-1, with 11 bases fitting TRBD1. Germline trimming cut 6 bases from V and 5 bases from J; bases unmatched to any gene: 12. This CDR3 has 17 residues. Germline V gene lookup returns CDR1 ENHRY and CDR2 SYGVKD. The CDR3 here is CAISGTGGLADNNEQFF. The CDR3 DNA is TGTGCCATCAGCGGGACAGGGGGTCTAGCGGATAACAATGAGCAGTTCTTC.

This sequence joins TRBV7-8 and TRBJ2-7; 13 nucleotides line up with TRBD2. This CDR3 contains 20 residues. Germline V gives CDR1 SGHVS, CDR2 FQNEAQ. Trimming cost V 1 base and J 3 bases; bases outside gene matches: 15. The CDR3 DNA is TGTGCCAGCAGCTTAGAAGGCAGACCGGGACTAGCGGGAAAACACTACGAGCAGTACTTC. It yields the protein CASSLEGRPGLAGKHYEQYF.

As DNA, the CDR3 is TGCAGTGCAGACACTAGAGGGGTGCAGTACTTC. The encoded protein is CSADTRGVQYF. The V and J genes are TRBV20-1 and TRBJ2-7; D possibly uses TRBD1 or TRBD2 (5 bases each). Germline V gives CDR1 DFQATT, CDR2 SNEGSKA (reference sequence). The CDR3 is made up of 11 amino acids. The V end lost 6 bases, the J end lost 9 bases, and 15 bases lay between the germline ends.

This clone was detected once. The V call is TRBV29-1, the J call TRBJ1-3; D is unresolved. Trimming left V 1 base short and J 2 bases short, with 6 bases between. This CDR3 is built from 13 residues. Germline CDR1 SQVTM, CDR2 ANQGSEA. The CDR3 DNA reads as TGCAGCGTTGAAGCCGGAGCTGGAAACACCATATATTTT. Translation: CSVEAGAGNTIYF.

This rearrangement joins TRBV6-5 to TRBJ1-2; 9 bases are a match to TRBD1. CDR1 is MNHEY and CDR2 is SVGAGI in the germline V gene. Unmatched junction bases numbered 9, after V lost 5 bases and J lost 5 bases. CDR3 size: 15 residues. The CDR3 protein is CASSTHGTGKYGYTF. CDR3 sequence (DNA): TGTGCCAGCAGTACCCATGGGACAGGGAAATATGGCTACACCTTC.

Here the CDR3 reads CASSPKRGLMNTEAFF. For the CDR3, the DNA is TGTGCCAGCAGTCCAAAACGGGGCTTAATGAACACTGAAGCTTTCTTT. This rearrangement joins TRBV11-2 to TRBJ1-1, with a tentative D call TRBD1 (5 bases). Trimming shortened V by 6 bases and J by 0 bases, and 17 bases separated the two germline ends. The V gene's germline CDR1 is SGHAT and CDR2 FQNNGV. The CDR3 consists of 16 residues.

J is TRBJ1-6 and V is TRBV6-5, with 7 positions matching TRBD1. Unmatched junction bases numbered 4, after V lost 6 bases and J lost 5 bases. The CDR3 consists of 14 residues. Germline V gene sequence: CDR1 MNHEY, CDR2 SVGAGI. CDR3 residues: CASRPGQHNSPLHF. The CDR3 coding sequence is TGTGCCAGCAGGCCGGGACAGCATAATTCACCCCTCCACTTT.

CDR3 amino acids: CASNKYPGSYEQYF. The CDR3 region has the DNA TGTGCCAGCAACAAGTATCCCGGGAGCTACGAGCAGTACTTC. This chain connects TRBV5-8 to TRBJ2-7, with D possibly being TRBD2 (6 bases). The V end lost 6 bases, the J end lost 3 bases, and 16 bases lay between the germline ends. This CDR3 has 14 residues. CDR1 is SGHTS, CDR2 YDEGEE, per germline.

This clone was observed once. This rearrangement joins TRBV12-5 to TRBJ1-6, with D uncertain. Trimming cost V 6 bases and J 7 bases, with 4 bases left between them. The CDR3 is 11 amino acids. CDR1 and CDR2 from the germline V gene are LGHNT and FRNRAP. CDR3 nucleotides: TGTGCTAGTGGGCCCAATTCACCCCTCCACTTT. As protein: CASGPNSPLHF.

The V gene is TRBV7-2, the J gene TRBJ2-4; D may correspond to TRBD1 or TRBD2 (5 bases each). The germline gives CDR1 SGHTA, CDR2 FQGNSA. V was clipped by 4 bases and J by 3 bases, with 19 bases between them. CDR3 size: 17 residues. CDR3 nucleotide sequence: TGTGCCAGCAGCTCAAGCCCCACTTGGGGGTTCAAAAACATTCAGTACTTC. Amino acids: CASSSSPTWGFKNIQYF.

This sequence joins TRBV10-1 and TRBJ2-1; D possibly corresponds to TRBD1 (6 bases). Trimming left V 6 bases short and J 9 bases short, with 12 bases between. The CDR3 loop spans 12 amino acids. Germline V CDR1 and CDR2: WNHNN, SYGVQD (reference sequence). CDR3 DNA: TGCGCCAGCAGAGGACAGTTCGTTGAGCAGTTCTTC. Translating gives CASRGQFVEQFF.

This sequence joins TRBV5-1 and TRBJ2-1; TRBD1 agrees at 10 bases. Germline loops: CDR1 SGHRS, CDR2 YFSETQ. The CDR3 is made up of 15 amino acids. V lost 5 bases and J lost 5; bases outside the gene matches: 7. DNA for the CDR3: TGCGCCAGCAGTTTCTCCGGGACAGGGGACAATGAGCAGTTCTTC. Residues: CASSFSGTGDNEQFF.

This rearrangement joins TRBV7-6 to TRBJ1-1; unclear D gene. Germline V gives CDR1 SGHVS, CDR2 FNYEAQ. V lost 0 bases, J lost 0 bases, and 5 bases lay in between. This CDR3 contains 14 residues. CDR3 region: CASSLAGMNTEAFF. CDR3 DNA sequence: TGTGCCAGCAGCTTAGCGGGGATGAACACTGAAGCTTTCTTT. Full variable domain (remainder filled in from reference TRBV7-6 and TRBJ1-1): GAGVSQSPRYKVTKRGQDVALRCDPISGHVSLYWYRQALGQGPEFLTYFNYEAQQDKSGLPNDRFSAERPEGSISTLTIQRTEQRDSAMYRCASSLAGMNTEAFFGQGTRLTVV.

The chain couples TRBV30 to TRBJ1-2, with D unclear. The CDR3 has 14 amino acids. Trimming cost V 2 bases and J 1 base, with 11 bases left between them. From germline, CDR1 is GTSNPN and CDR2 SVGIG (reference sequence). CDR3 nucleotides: TGTGCCTGGAGTTTCGCCAGCCTTAACTATGGCTACACCTTC. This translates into CAWSFASLNYGYTF.

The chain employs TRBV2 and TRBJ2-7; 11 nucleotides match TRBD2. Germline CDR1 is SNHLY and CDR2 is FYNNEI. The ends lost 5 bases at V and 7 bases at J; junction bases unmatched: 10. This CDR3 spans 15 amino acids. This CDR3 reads CASSQDSGRADEQYF. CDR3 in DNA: TGTGCCAGCAGTCAAGATAGCGGGAGGGCTGATGAGCAGTACTTC.

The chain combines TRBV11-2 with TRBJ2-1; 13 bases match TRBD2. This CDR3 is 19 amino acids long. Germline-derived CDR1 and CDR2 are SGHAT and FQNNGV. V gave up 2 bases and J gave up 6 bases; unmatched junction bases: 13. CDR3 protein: CASSLRRLAGGSLFNEQFF. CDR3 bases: TGTGCCAGCAGCTTAAGAAGACTAGCGGGAGGCTCCCTCTTCAATGAGCAGTTCTTC.

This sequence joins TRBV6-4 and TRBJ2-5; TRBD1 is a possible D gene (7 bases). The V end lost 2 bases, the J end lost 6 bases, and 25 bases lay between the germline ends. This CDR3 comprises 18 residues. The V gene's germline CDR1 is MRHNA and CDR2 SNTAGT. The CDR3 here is CASSDLKGGQSLGKTQYF. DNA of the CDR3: TGTGCCAGCAGTGACCTTAAGGGGGGACAGTCCCTTGGGAAGACCCAGTACTTC.

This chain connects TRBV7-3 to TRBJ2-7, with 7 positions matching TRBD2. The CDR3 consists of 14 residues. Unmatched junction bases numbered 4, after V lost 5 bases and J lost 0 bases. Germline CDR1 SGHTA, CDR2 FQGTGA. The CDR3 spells CASSRGGSSYEQYF. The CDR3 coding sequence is TGTGCCAGCAGCCGCGGGGGAAGCTCCTACGAGCAGTACTTC.

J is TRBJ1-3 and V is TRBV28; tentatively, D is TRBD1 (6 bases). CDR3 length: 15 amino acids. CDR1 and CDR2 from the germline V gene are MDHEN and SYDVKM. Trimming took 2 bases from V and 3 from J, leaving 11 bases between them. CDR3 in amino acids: CASSLLGAGGNTIYF. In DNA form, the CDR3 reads TGTGCCAGCAGTTTACTGGGGGCAGGTGGAAACACCATATATTTT.